This TCR beta chain was sequenced during a study of blood T cell repertoires in COVID-19. Original processing notes: Amplified reference gene primers provided the basis for estimating nucleated cell counts. Sequenced by immunoSEQ multiplex PCR; TCRdb stores in-frame clones only, minus some. The D gene and trimming were derived from the DNA, and the V and J assignments and clone size from that table. This table holds about 400,000 clones, about nine tenths found once. Per germline, CDR1 SNHLY and CDR2 FYNNEI. V was clipped by 2 bases and J by 0 bases, with 8 bases between them. This CDR3 is 15 amino acids long. Each participant's cohort was designated according to participant-reported clinical history. Recovery among Cohort 3 donors was established by two negative PCRs, clearance, or symptom resolution.

The chain is built from TRBV2 and TRBJ1-3; possibly TRBD1 for D (5 bases). Source material: PBMCs or T cells enriched from blood (not recorded which). The sequence came from a woman aged 30 to 39 who had recovered from COVID-19. In nucleotides, the CDR3 is TGTGCCAGCAGTGAATTAACAGGCTCTGGAAACACCATATATTTT. This sequence encodes CASSELTGSGNTIYF.